The 2 T cell receptor beta chains listed next were all sequenced from one sample in a study of blood T cells in healthy people across ages. A J-beta primer mix and a sample-barcoded 5' primer were used in a second PCR of roughly 7 to 12 cycles. MiXCR, applied by TCRdb to the 5' RACE reads, yields one record per CDR3 protein. The sample yields 1.5 million to 2 million distinct CDR3 sequences, 35% to 50% seen once. The sample consisted of blood. The receptors come from a human donor in good health.

This rearrangement joins TRBV12-3 or TRBV12-4 to TRBJ1-1; 9 bases are a match to TRBD1. The J segment lost 6 bases and the V segment lost 0 bases, leaving 8 bases of the junction unmatched. The CDR3 consists of 16 residues. CDR3 protein: CASSLAGTGRGAEAFF. The CDR3, as DNA: TGTGCCAGCAGTTTAGCCGGGACAGGGAGGGGAGCTGAAGCTTTCTTT.

Here the CDR3 DNA reads TGTGCCAGCAGCCAATCACAGGGTTCTGGCTACACCTTC. Its protein is CASSQSQGSGYTF. The chain joins TRBV14 to TRBJ1-2, with D possibly being TRBD1 (6 bases). CDR1 is SGHDN, CDR2 FVKESK, per germline. The V end lost 2 bases, the J end lost 7 bases, and 11 bases lay between the germline ends. The CDR3 sequence is 13 residues long. The full variable domain, in which reference TRBV14 and TRBJ1-2 provide the parts outside the CDR3, is EAGVTQFPSHSVIEKGQTVTLRCDPISGHDNLYWYRRVMGKEIKFLLHFVKESKQDESGMPNNRFLAERTGGTYSTLKVQPAELEDSGVYFCASSQSQGSGYTFGSGTRLTVV.